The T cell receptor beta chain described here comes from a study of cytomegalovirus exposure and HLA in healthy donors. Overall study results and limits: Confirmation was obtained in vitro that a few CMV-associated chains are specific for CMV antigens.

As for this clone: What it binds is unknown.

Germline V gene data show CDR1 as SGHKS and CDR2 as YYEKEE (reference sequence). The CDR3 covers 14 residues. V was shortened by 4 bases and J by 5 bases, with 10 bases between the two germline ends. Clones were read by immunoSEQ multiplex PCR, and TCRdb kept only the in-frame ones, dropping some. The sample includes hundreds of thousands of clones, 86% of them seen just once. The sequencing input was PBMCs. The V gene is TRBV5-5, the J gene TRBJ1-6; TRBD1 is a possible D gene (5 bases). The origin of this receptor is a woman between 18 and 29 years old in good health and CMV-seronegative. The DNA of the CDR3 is TGTGCCAGCAGCGCGGGACGGGATAATTCACCCCTCCACTTT. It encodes CASSAGRDNSPLHF. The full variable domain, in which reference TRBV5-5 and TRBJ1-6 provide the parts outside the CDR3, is DAGVTQSPTHLIKTRGQQVTLRCSPISGHKSVSWYQQVLGQGPQFIFQYYEKEERGRGNFPDRFSARQFPNYSSELNVNALLLGDSALYLCASSAGRDNSPLHFGNGTRLTVT.